The clone carrying this T cell receptor (beta chain) was seen once. The data originate from a study of blood T cell repertoires in COVID-19. Overall study: Samples representing acute and convalescent COVID-19 were sourced from the United States, Italy and Spain. PBMCs, B-cell-depleted T cells, or T cells were the source of the cDNA or gDNA that made up the material.

The CDR3 spans 14 residues. Germline lookup yields CDR1 GTSNPN and CDR2 SVGIG (reference sequence). V trimming: 4 bases; J trimming: 4 bases; junction bases outside the gene matches: 6. Authors' data handling: Scientists estimated how many nucleated cells there were by amplifying reference gene primers. The method was immunoSEQ multiplex PCR; TCRdb's version includes in-frame clones alone and lacks a portion of them. That table furnishes V, J and clone size, whereas the DNA furnished D and trimming. The table shows roughly 200,000 clones, with around nine tenths occurring only once. The origin of this receptor is a woman in her thirties or forties who had recovered from COVID-19. This chain connects TRBV30 to TRBJ2-1, with 8 positions matching TRBD2. Sequenced: peripheral blood. CDR3 in amino acids: CAWIREGLYNEQFF. The CDR3 nucleotides are TGTGCCTGGATACGGGAGGGCCTGTACAATGAGCAGTTCTTC.